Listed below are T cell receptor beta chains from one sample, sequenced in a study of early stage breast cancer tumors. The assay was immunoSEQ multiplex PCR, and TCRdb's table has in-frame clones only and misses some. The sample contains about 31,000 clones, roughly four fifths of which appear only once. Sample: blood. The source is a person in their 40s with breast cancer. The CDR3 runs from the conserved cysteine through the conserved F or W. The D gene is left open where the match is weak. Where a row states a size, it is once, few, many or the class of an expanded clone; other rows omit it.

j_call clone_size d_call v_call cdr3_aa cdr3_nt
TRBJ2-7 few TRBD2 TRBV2 CASSEWVSGMYNEQYF TGTGCCAGCAGTGAATGGGTGAGCGGGATGTATAACGAGCAGTACTTC
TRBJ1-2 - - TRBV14 CASSQGANYGYTF TGTGCCAGCAGCCAGGGGGCTAACTATGGCTACACCTTC
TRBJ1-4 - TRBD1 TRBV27 CASSSRGQGLNEKLFF TGTGCCAGCAGTTCACGCGGACAGGGCCTTAATGAAAAACTGTTTTTT
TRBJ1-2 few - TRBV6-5 CASSKVDRYGYTF TGTGCCAGCAGTAAAGTGGACAGATATGGCTACACCTTC
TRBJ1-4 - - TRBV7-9 CASSAGNAEKLFF TGTGCCAGCAGCGCGGGGAACGCGGAAAAACTGTTTTTT
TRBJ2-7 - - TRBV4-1 CASSQVYAYEQYF TGCGCCAGCAGCCAAGTGTATGCCTACGAGCAGTACTTC
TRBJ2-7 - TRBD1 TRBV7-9 CASSLADRGPYEQYF TGTGCCAGCAGCTTAGCGGACAGGGGCCCCTACGAGCAGTACTTC
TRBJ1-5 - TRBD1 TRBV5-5 CASSLGQGASNQPQHF TGTGCCAGCAGCTTGGGACAGGGGGCGAGCAATCAGCCCCAGCATTTT
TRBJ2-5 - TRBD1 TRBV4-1 CASSQQKPGGMETQYF TGCGCCAGCAGCCAGCAAAAACCAGGGGGCATGGAGACCCAGTACTTC
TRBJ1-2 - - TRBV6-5 CASSELAESHGYTF TGTGCCAGCAGTGAACTGGCGGAGTCCCATGGCTACACCTTC
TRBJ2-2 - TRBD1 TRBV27 CASSPRTGANTGELFF TGTGCCAGCAGTCCAAGGACAGGGGCGAACACCGGGGAGCTGTTTTTT